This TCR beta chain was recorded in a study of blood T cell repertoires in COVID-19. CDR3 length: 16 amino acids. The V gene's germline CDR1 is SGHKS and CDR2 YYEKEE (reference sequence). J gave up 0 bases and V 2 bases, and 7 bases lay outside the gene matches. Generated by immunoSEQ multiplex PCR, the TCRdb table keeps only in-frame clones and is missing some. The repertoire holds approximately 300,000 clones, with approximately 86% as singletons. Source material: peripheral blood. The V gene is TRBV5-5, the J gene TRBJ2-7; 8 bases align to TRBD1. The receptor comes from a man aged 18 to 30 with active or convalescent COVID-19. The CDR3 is CASSFGRTGSSYEQYF. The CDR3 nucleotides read TGTGCCAGCAGCTTCGGTAGGACAGGGAGCTCCTACGAGCAGTACTTC. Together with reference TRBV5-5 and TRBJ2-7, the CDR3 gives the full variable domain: DAGVTQSPTHLIKTRGQQVTLRCSPISGHKSVSWYQQVLGQGPQFIFQYYEKEERGRGNFPDRFSARQFPNYSSELNVNALLLGDSALYLCASSFGRTGSSYEQYFGPGTRLTVT.